This T cell receptor beta chain was retrieved from a study of T-cell memory formation after mild COVID-19. V lost 6 bases, J lost 4 bases, and 15 bases lay in between. Germline V gene sequence: CDR1 MNHNS, CDR2 SASEGT. There are 14 residues in the CDR3. MiXCR, applied by TCRdb to the 5' RACE reads, yields one record per CDR3 protein. The repertoire has 400,000 or so distinct CDR3 sequences, 15% to 25% of them found once; the top ten carry 7.5% to 9.5%. Specimen: PBMCs or a T cell subset sorted from them (not recorded which). The sequence derives from an adult woman who had mild COVID-19 (a few samples of this study predate the infection). Cell type and time point are not known. The chain carries TRBV6-1 and TRBJ1-1; TRBD1 might be the D (5 bases). CDR3 sequence: CASRDGQGRTEAFF. The CDR3 nucleotides read TGTGCCAGCAGGGACGGGCAGGGCCGCACTGAAGCTTTCTTT.